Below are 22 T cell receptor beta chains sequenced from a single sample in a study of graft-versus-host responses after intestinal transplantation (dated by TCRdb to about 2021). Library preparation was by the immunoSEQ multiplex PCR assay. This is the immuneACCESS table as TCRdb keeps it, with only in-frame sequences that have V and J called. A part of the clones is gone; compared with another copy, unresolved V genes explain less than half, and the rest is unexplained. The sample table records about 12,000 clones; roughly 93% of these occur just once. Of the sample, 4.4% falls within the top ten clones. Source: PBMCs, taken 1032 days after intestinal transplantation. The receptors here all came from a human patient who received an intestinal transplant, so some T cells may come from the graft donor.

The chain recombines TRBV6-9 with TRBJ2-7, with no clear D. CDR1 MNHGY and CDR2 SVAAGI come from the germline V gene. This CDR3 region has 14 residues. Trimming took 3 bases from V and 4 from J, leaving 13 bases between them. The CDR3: CASSYSSGAYEQYF. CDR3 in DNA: TGTGCCAGCAGTTACTCGAGTGGAGCTTACGAGCAGTACTTC.

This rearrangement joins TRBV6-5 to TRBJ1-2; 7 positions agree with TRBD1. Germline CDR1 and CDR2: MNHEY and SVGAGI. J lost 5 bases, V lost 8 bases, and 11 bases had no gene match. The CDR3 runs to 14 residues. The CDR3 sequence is CASRRPGGLYGYTF. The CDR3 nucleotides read TGTGCCAGCCGCCGCCCAGGGGGGTTGTATGGCTACACCTTC.

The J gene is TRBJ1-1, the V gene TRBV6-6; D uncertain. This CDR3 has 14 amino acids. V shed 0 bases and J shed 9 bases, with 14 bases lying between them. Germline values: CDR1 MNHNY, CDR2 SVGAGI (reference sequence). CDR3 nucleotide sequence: TGTGCCAGCAGTTACTCGACTGCGGTACAACAAGCTTTCTTT. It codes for CASSYSTAVQQAFF.

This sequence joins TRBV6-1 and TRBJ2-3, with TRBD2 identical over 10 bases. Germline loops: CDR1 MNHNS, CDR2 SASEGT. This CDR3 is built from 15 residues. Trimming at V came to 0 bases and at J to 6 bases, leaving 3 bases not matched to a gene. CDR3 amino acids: CASSEASGGSDTQYF. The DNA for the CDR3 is TGTGCCAGCAGTGAAGCTAGCGGGGGGTCCGATACGCAGTATTTT.

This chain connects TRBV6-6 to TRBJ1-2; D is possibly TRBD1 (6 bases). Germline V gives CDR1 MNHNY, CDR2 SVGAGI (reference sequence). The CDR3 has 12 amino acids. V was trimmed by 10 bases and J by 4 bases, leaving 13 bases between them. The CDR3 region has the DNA TGTGCCACCGCGGACAGCGTCTATGGCTACACCTTC. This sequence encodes CATADSVYGYTF.

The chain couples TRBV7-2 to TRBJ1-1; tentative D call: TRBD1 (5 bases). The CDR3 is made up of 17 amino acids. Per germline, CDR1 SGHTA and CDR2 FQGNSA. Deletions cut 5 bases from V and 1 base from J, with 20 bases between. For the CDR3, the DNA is TGTGCCAGCAGCAAAGCGGGAGGGGCGATGTGGAACACTGAAGCTTTCTTT. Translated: CASSKAGGAMWNTEAFF.

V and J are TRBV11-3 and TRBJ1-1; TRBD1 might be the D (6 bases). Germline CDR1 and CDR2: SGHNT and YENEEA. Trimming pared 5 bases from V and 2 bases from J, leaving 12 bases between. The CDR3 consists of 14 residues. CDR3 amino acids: CASSTGTGNTEAFF. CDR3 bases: TGTGCCAGCAGCACAGGGACGGGTAACACTGAAGCTTTCTTT.

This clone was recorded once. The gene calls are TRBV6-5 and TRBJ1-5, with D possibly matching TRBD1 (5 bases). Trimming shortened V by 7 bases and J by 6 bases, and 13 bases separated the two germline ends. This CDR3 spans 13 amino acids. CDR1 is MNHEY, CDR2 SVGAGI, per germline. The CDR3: CASTSGAFQPQHF. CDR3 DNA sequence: TGTGCCAGCACCAGCGGGGCGTTTCAGCCCCAGCATTTT.

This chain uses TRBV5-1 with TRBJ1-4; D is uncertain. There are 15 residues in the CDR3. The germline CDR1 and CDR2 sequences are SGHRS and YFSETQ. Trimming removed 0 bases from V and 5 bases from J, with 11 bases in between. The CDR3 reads CASSLAGQENEKLFF. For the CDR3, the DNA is TGCGCCAGCAGCTTGGCCGGGCAGGAAAATGAAAAACTGTTTTTT.

In DNA, the CDR3 is TGTGCCAGCAGGGGAGGGGAGATAAGCTCACCCCTCCACTTT. It specifies CASRGGEISSPLHF. The V gene is TRBV7-9, the J gene TRBJ1-6, with D perhaps TRBD1 (5 bases). In germline, CDR1 is SEHNR, CDR2 FQNEAQ (reference sequence). The CDR3 length is 14 residues. Trimming took 6 bases from V and 10 from J, leaving 16 bases between them.

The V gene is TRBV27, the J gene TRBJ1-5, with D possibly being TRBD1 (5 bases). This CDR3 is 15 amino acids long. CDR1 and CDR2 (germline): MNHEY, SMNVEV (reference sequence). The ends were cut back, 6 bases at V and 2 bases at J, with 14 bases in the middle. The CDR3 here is CASSPGRDGNQPQHF. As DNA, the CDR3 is TGTGCCAGCAGCCCGGGACGGGACGGCAATCAGCCCCAGCATTTT.

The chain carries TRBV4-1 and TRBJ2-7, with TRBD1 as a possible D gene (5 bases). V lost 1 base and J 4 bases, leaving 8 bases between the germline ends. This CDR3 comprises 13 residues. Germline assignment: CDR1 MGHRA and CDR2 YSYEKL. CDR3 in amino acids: CASSQVQGYEQYF. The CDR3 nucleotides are TGCGCCAGCAGCCAAGTCCAGGGATACGAGCAGTACTTC.

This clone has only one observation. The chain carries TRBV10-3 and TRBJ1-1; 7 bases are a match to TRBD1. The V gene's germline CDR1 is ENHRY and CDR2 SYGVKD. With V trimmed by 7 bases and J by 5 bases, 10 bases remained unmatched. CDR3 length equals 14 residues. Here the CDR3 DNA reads TGTGCCATCAAACCGACAGGGTCGGGGACTGAAGCTTTCTTT. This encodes CAIKPTGSGTEAFF.

DNA for the CDR3: TGTGCCAGCACCTCAAACACGGGACAGGCTAATGAAAAACTGTTTTTT. It specifies CASTSNTGQANEKLFF. The rearrangement joins TRBV7-9 to TRBJ1-4; 8 bases fit TRBD1. The CDR3 is 16 residues long. J was trimmed by 3 bases and V by 7 bases; bases with no gene match: 10. Per the germline V gene, CDR1 is SEHNR and CDR2 is FQNEAQ (reference sequence).

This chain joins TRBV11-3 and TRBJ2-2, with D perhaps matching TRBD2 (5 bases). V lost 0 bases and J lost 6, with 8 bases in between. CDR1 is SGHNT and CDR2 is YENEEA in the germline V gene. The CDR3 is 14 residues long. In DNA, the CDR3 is TGTGCCAGCAGCTTAGATCGGGATTCCGGGGAGCTGTTTTTT. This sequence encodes CASSLDRDSGELFF. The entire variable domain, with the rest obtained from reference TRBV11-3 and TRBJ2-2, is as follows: EAGVVQSPRYKIIEKKQPVAFWCNPISGHNTLYWYLQNLGQGPELLIRYENEEAVDDSQLPKDRFSAERLKGVDSTLKIQPAELGDSAVYLCASSLDRDSGELFFGEGSRLTVL.

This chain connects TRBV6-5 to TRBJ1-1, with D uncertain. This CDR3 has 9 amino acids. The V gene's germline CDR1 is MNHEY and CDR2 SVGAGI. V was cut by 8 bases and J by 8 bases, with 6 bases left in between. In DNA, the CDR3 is TGTGCCAGCGGAGGAGAAGCTTTCTTT. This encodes CASGGEAFF.

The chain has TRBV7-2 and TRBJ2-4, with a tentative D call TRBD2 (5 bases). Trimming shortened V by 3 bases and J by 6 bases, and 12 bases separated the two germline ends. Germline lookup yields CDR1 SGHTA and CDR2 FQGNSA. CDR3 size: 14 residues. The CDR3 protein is CASSFYSSRNIQYF. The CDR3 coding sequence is TGTGCCAGCAGCTTTTATTCTAGCCGAAACATTCAGTACTTC.

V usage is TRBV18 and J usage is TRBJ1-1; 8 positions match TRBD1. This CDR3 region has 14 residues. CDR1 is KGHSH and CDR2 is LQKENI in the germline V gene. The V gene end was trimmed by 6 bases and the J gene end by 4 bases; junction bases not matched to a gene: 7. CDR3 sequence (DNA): TGTGCCAGCTCCCCTACAGGGGGGAGCACTGAAGCTTTCTTT. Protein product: CASSPTGGSTEAFF.

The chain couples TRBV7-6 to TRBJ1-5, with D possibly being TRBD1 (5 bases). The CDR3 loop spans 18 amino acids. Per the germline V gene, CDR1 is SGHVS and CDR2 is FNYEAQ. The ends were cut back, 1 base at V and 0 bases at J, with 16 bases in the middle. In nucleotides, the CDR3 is TGTGCCAGCAGCTTAGGTTCGGCAGGGCCGTATAGCAATCAGCCCCAGCATTTT. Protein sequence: CASSLGSAGPYSNQPQHF.

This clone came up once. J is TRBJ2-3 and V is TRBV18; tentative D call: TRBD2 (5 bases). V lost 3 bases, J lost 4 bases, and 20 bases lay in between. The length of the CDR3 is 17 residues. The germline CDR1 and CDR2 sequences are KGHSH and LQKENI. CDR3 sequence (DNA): TGTGCCAGCTCACCTACGGACGGGCCGACTAAGGCAGATACGCAGTATTTT. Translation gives CASSPTDGPTKADTQYF.

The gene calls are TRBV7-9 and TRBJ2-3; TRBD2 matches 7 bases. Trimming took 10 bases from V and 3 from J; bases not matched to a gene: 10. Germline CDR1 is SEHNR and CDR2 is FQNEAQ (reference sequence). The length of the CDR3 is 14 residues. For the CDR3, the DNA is TGTGCCATACCCGAGCGGGGAAAGACAGATACGCAGTATTTT. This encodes CAIPERGKTDTQYF.

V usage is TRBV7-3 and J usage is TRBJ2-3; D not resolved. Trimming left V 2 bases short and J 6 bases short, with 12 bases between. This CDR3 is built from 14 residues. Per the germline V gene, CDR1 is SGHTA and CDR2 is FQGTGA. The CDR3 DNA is TGTGCCAGCAGCTTAGACGGAAAAGCGGATACGCAGTATTTT. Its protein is CASSLDGKADTQYF.